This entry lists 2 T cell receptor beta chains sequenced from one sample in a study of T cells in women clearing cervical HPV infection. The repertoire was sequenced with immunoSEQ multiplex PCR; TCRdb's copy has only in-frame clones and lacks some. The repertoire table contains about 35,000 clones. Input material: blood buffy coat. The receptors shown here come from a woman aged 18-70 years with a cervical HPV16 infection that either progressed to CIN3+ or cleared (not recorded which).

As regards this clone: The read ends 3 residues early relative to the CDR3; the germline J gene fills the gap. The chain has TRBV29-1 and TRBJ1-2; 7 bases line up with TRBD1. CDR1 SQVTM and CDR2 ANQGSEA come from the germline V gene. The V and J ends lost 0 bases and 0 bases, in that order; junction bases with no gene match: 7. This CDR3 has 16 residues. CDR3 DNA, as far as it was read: TGCAGCGTTGAAGACACGACAGGGAGAGCTAACTATGGC. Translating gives CSVEDTTGRANYG. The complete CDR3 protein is CSVEDTTGRANYGYTF.

The CDR3 region is CASSLELSYEQYF. CDR3 bases read: TGTGCCAGCAGCTTGGAACTCTCCTACGAG. The chain employs TRBV5-5 and TRBJ2-7; D ambiguous. Read coverage stops 3 residues before the CDR3 terminus; the germline J gene supplies the remainder. Germline lookup yields CDR1 SGHKS and CDR2 YYEKEE (reference sequence). The CDR3 consists of 13 residues. The ends were cut back, 0 bases at V and 0 bases at J, with 4 bases in the middle.